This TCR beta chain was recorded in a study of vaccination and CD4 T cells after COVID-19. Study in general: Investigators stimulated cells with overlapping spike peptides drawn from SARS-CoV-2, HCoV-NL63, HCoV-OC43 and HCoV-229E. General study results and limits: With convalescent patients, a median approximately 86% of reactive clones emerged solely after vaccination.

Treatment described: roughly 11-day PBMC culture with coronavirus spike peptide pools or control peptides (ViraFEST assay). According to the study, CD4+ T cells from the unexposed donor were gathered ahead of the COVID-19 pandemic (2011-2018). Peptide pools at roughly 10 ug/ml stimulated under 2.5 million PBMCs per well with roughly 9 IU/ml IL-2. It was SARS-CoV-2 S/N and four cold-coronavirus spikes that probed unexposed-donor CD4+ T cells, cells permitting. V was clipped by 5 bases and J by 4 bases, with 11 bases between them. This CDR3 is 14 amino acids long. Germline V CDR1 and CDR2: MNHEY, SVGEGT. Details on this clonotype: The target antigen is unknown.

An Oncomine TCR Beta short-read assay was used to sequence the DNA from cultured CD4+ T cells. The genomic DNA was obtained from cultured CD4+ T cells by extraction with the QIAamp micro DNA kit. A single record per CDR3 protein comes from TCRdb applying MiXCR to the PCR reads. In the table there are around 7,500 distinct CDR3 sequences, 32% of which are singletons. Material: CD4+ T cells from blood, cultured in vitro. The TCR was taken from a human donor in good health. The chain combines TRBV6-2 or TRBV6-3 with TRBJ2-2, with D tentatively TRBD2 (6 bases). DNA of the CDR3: TGTGCCAGCAGTCGGGGAGGAGGCACCGGGGAGCTGTTTTTT. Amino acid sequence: CASSRGGGTGELFF.